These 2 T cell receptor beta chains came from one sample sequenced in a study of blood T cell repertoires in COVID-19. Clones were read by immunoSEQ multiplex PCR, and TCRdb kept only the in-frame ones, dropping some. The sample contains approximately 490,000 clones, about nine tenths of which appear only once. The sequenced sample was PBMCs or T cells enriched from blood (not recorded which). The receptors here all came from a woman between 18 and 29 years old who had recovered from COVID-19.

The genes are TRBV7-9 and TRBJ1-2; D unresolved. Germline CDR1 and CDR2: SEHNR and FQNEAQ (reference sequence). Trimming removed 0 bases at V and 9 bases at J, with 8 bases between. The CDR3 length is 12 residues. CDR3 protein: CASSLAGRSYTF. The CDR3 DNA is TGTGCCAGCAGCTTAGCTGGGCGCAGCTACACCTTC. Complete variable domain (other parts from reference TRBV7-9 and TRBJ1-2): DTGVSQNPRHKITKRGQNVTFRCDPISEHNRLYWYRQTLGQGPEFLTYFQNEAQLEKSRLLSDRFSAERPKGSFSTLEIQRTEQGDSAMYLCASSLAGRSYTFGSGTRLTVV.

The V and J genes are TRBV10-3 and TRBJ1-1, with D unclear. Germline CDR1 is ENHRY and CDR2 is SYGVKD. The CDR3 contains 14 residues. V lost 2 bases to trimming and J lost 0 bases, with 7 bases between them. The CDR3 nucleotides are TGTGCCATCAGTGAGCCAACAATGAACACTGAAGCTTTCTTT. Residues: CAISEPTMNTEAFF.